This is a list of T cell receptor beta chains from one sample in a study of Graves' ophthalmopathy and Graves' hyperthyroidism. One entry per CDR3 protein results from TCRdb running MiXCR on the multiplex PCR reads. The sample has fewer than 350,000 distinct CDR3 sequences, 17% seen once. The sequencing sample was made of peripheral blood. The receptors were sampled from an adult man with Graves' ophthalmopathy. CDR3s include the opening cysteine and the closing phenylalanine or tryptophan. Each record gives: clone size, V gene, J gene, D gene, CDR3 protein, CDR3 DNA. D genes are given only for firm matches. Size values are once, few and many counts, or a class for expanded clones, and some rows have none.

clone_size: many
v_call: TRBV14
j_call: TRBJ2-6
d_call: TRBD1
cdr3_aa: CASSQVTGGASGANVLTF
cdr3_nt: TGTGCCAGCAGCCAAGTGACAGGGGGCGCATCTGGGGCCAACGTCCTGACTTTC

clone_size: many
v_call: TRBV3-1
j_call: TRBJ2-5
d_call: -
cdr3_aa: CASSPSLAGQYF
cdr3_nt: TGTGCCAGCAGCCCCTCCTTGGCGGGCCAGTACTTC

clone_size: many
v_call: TRBV6-2/TRBV6-3
j_call: TRBJ1-1
d_call: -
cdr3_aa: CASSYPALNTEAFF
cdr3_nt: TGTGCCAGCAGTTACCCGGCCCTGAACACTGAAGCTTTCTTT

clone_size: many
v_call: TRBV28
j_call: TRBJ2-7
d_call: -
cdr3_aa: CASRISGQGPYEQYF
cdr3_nt: TGTGCCAGCCGCATCAGCGGGCAAGGACCCTACGAGCAGTACTTC

clone_size: once
v_call: TRBV28
j_call: TRBJ1-1
d_call: -
cdr3_aa: CASSTTGEAFF
cdr3_nt: TGTGCCAGCAGTACGACAGGTGAAGCTTTCTTT

clone_size: -
v_call: TRBV12-3/TRBV12-4
j_call: TRBJ1-6
d_call: -
cdr3_aa: CASSLGLNNSPLHF
cdr3_nt: TGTGCCAGCAGCCTCGGGCTAAATAATTCACCCCTCCACTTT

clone_size: -
v_call: TRBV6-1
j_call: TRBJ2-7
d_call: -
cdr3_aa: CASSVRYRSSYEQYF
cdr3_nt: TGTGCCAGCAGTGTACGTTACAGGAGCTCCTACGAGCAGTACTTC

clone_size: -
v_call: TRBV28
j_call: TRBJ1-2
d_call: TRBD1
cdr3_aa: CASSSLGGNYGYTF
cdr3_nt: TGTGCCAGCAGTTCCCTAGGGGGCAACTATGGCTACACCTTC

clone_size: many
v_call: TRBV7-9
j_call: TRBJ1-1
d_call: -
cdr3_aa: CASSLVMQGGPEAFF
cdr3_nt: TGTGCCAGCAGCTTAGTAATGCAGGGAGGACCTGAAGCTTTCTTT

clone_size: many
v_call: TRBV11-1
j_call: TRBJ1-5
d_call: TRBD1
cdr3_aa: CATGPLNRGFGNQPQHF
cdr3_nt: TGTGCCACCGGGCCACTAAACAGGGGATTTGGCAATCAGCCCCAGCATTTT

clone_size: many
v_call: TRBV20-1
j_call: TRBJ2-7
d_call: TRBD2
cdr3_aa: CSAGGLAGLYEQYF
cdr3_nt: TGCAGTGCTGGAGGACTAGCGGGGCTCTACGAGCAGTACTTC

clone_size: many
v_call: TRBV6-2/TRBV6-3
j_call: TRBJ1-1
d_call: -
cdr3_aa: CASSFGPKQTEAFF
cdr3_nt: TGTGCCAGCAGTTTCGGCCCGAAGCAAACTGAAGCTTTCTTT

clone_size: many
v_call: TRBV5-1
j_call: TRBJ2-5
d_call: -
cdr3_aa: CASSLGEKETQYF
cdr3_nt: TGCGCCAGCAGCTTGGGGGAAAAGGAGACCCAGTACTTC

clone_size: many
v_call: TRBV7-2
j_call: TRBJ1-5
d_call: -
cdr3_aa: CASSLGGGVGQPQHF
cdr3_nt: TGTGCCAGCAGCTTAGGTGGAGGGGTTGGACAGCCCCAGCATTTT

clone_size: many
v_call: TRBV5-1
j_call: TRBJ1-6
d_call: TRBD1
cdr3_aa: CASSLSTGTGLAPLHF
cdr3_nt: TGCGCCAGCAGCTTGTCAACCGGGACAGGCTTGGCACCCCTCCACTTT

clone_size: many
v_call: TRBV20-1
j_call: TRBJ2-7
d_call: TRBD2
cdr3_aa: CSARLAGNYEQYF
cdr3_nt: TGCAGTGCTAGACTAGCGGGTAACTACGAGCAGTACTTC

clone_size: few
v_call: TRBV18
j_call: TRBJ2-2
d_call: -
cdr3_aa: CASSPLGGDTGELFF
cdr3_nt: TGTGCCAGCTCACCGCTTGGAGGGGACACCGGGGAGCTGTTTTTT

clone_size: -
v_call: TRBV12-3/TRBV12-4
j_call: TRBJ2-7
d_call: -
cdr3_aa: CASSYLRGGTSYEQYF
cdr3_nt: TGTGCCAGCAGTTACTTGAGAGGGGGGACCTCCTACGAGCAGTACTTC

clone_size: many
v_call: TRBV25-1
j_call: TRBJ2-7
d_call: -
cdr3_aa: CASSESGTDSYEQYF
cdr3_nt: TGTGCCAGCAGTGAATCCGGGACCGACTCCTACGAGCAGTACTTC

clone_size: many
v_call: TRBV6-5
j_call: TRBJ1-2
d_call: -
cdr3_aa: CASSYSAVGASYGYTF
cdr3_nt: TGTGCCAGCAGTTACTCAGCAGTCGGGGCCTCATATGGCTACACCTTC

clone_size: many
v_call: TRBV11-2
j_call: TRBJ1-1
d_call: TRBD1
cdr3_aa: CASSLATGVYEAFF
cdr3_nt: TGTGCCAGCAGCTTAGCGACAGGGGTGTACGAAGCTTTCTTT

clone_size: many
v_call: TRBV20-1
j_call: TRBJ2-7
d_call: TRBD2
cdr3_aa: CSAPSVGLAGPYEQYF
cdr3_nt: TGCAGTGCCCCTAGTGTGGGACTAGCGGGACCCTACGAGCAGTACTTC

clone_size: many
v_call: TRBV6-1
j_call: TRBJ2-5
d_call: -
cdr3_aa: CASSDYDLYQETQYF
cdr3_nt: TGTGCCAGCAGTGACTACGACTTGTACCAAGAGACCCAGTACTTC

clone_size: many
v_call: TRBV6-5
j_call: TRBJ2-6
d_call: -
cdr3_aa: CASSYGGTGTGANVLTF
cdr3_nt: TGTGCCAGCAGTTACGGCGGAACAGGGACCGGGGCCAACGTCCTGACTTTC

clone_size: many
v_call: TRBV6-1
j_call: TRBJ1-2
d_call: -
cdr3_aa: CASRGPRGAANYGYTF
cdr3_nt: TGTGCCAGCAGGGGCCCCAGGGGAGCAGCTAACTATGGCTACACCTTC

clone_size: many
v_call: TRBV7-8
j_call: TRBJ2-6
d_call: -
cdr3_aa: CASSLVGPPPGANVLTF
cdr3_nt: TGTGCCAGCAGCTTAGTAGGACCGCCTCCCGGGGCCAACGTCCTGACTTTC

clone_size: many
v_call: TRBV28
j_call: TRBJ1-1
d_call: -
cdr3_aa: CASRQDLSGSTEAFF
cdr3_nt: TGTGCCAGCAGACAAGATCTTTCAGGTTCCACTGAAGCTTTCTTT

clone_size: -
v_call: TRBV7-2
j_call: TRBJ1-1
d_call: TRBD1
cdr3_aa: CASSITGTGKAFF
cdr3_nt: TGTGCCAGCAGCATCACCGGGACAGGGAAAGCTTTCTTT

clone_size: many
v_call: TRBV19
j_call: TRBJ2-2
d_call: -
cdr3_aa: CASSRSMGTNTGELFF
cdr3_nt: TGTGCCAGTAGCCGCTCTATGGGGACCAACACCGGGGAGCTGTTTTTT

clone_size: -
v_call: TRBV18
j_call: TRBJ1-6
d_call: -
cdr3_aa: CANSPRDGGTLHF
cdr3_nt: TGTGCCAACTCACCACGGGACGGCGGAACCCTCCACTTT

clone_size: many
v_call: TRBV30
j_call: TRBJ2-5
d_call: -
cdr3_aa: CAWRVSGNWAF
cdr3_nt: TGTGCCTGGAGGGTTTCGGGAAATTGGGCCTTC

clone_size: -
v_call: TRBV6-2/TRBV6-3
j_call: TRBJ2-7
d_call: -
cdr3_aa: CASRPSGPLYSYEQYF
cdr3_nt: TGTGCCAGCAGGCCAAGCGGGCCCCTGTACTCCTACGAGCAGTACTTC

clone_size: many
v_call: TRBV7-2
j_call: TRBJ2-2
d_call: -
cdr3_aa: CASSSTSGWELFF
cdr3_nt: TGTGCCAGCAGCTCCACCTCTGGGTGGGAGCTGTTTTTT

clone_size: -
v_call: TRBV4-1
j_call: TRBJ2-7
d_call: TRBD1
cdr3_aa: CASSHGQGLEQYF
cdr3_nt: TGCGCCAGCAGCCATGGACAGGGCCTCGAGCAGTACTTC

clone_size: many
v_call: TRBV7-6
j_call: TRBJ2-7
d_call: TRBD1
cdr3_aa: CASSGPDRVSEQYF
cdr3_nt: TGTGCCAGCAGCGGACCGGACAGGGTTTCCGAGCAGTACTTC

clone_size: many
v_call: TRBV10-3
j_call: TRBJ1-2
d_call: -
cdr3_aa: CAIPSSRPYGYTF
cdr3_nt: TGTGCCATCCCGTCCTCTCGCCCTTATGGCTACACCTTC

clone_size: many
v_call: TRBV28
j_call: TRBJ1-1
d_call: TRBD1
cdr3_aa: CASSFPGTGENTEAFF
cdr3_nt: TGTGCCAGCAGTTTTCCTGGGACAGGGGAGAACACTGAAGCTTTCTTT

clone_size: many
v_call: TRBV20-1
j_call: TRBJ1-5
d_call: TRBD1
cdr3_aa: CSARDRGTGAFAPQHF
cdr3_nt: TGCAGTGCTAGAGATAGGGGGACAGGGGCGTTTGCGCCCCAGCATTTT

clone_size: -
v_call: TRBV4-1
j_call: TRBJ1-5
d_call: -
cdr3_aa: CVSSQAVGSNQPQHF
cdr3_nt: TGCGTCAGCAGCCAAGCCGTGGGTAGCAATCAGCCCCAGCATTTT

clone_size: many
v_call: TRBV19
j_call: TRBJ2-2
d_call: -
cdr3_aa: CASRFDRQNTGELFF
cdr3_nt: TGTGCCAGTAGATTCGACAGGCAGAACACCGGGGAGCTGTTTTTT

clone_size: -
v_call: TRBV6-1
j_call: TRBJ1-1
d_call: -
cdr3_aa: CASSASYRKNTEAFF
cdr3_nt: TGTGCCAGCAGTGCAAGCTACAGGAAGAACACTGAAGCTTTCTTT

clone_size: many
v_call: TRBV19
j_call: TRBJ1-5
d_call: -
cdr3_aa: CASSIREVHQPQHF
cdr3_nt: TGTGCCAGTAGTATAAGGGAGGTGCATCAGCCCCAGCATTTT

clone_size: once
v_call: TRBV15
j_call: TRBJ1-6
d_call: -
cdr3_aa: CATSRAGGGGSPLHF
cdr3_nt: TGTGCCACCAGCAGGGCAGGCGGTGGCGGGTCACCCCTCCACTTT

clone_size: few
v_call: TRBV6-2/TRBV6-3
j_call: TRBJ2-7
d_call: -
cdr3_aa: CASSYSRAYEQYF
cdr3_nt: TGTGCCAGCAGTTACTCGCGGGCCTACGAGCAGTACTTC

clone_size: once
v_call: TRBV28
j_call: TRBJ2-5
d_call: -
cdr3_aa: CASSLRSTETQYF
cdr3_nt: TGTGCCAGCAGTTTAAGGTCCACAGAGACCCAGTACTTC

clone_size: few
v_call: TRBV20-1
j_call: TRBJ2-7
d_call: TRBD1
cdr3_aa: CSASRPGQGVYEQYF
cdr3_nt: TGCAGTGCTAGTCGACCGGGACAGGGAGTATACGAGCAGTACTTC

clone_size: many
v_call: TRBV7-2
j_call: TRBJ1-3
d_call: -
cdr3_aa: CASSLGENTIYF
cdr3_nt: TGTGCCAGCAGCTTAGGGGAAAACACCATATATTTT

clone_size: -
v_call: TRBV6-1
j_call: TRBJ2-7
d_call: TRBD1
cdr3_aa: CASRGDFGQGKTYEQYF
cdr3_nt: TGTGCCAGCAGGGGAGATTTTGGACAGGGGAAGACCTACGAGCAGTACTTC

clone_size: many
v_call: TRBV4-3
j_call: TRBJ2-3
d_call: -
cdr3_aa: CASSQDPTVTDTQYF
cdr3_nt: TGCGCCAGCAGCCAAGATCCCACTGTGACAGATACGCAGTATTTT

clone_size: many
v_call: TRBV13
j_call: TRBJ2-2
d_call: -
cdr3_aa: CASSLAPATGELFF
cdr3_nt: TGTGCCAGCAGCTTAGCGCCGGCGACCGGGGAGCTGTTTTTT

clone_size: many
v_call: TRBV6-2/TRBV6-3
j_call: TRBJ1-5
d_call: TRBD1
cdr3_aa: CASSYVAGTGANQPQHF
cdr3_nt: TGTGCCAGCAGTTACGTTGCCGGGACAGGGGCCAATCAGCCCCAGCATTTT

clone_size: many
v_call: TRBV28
j_call: TRBJ2-5
d_call: TRBD2
cdr3_aa: CASRRLAAVGETQYF
cdr3_nt: TGTGCCAGCAGACGACTAGCGGCGGTTGGGGAGACCCAGTACTTC

clone_size: many
v_call: TRBV20-1
j_call: TRBJ1-2
d_call: -
cdr3_aa: CSARDWGTPATF
cdr3_nt: TGCAGTGCTAGAGATTGGGGGACACCGGCCACCTTC

clone_size: many
v_call: TRBV15
j_call: TRBJ1-1
d_call: -
cdr3_aa: CATSRGARTEAFF
cdr3_nt: TGTGCCACCAGCAGAGGTGCGAGGACTGAAGCTTTCTTT

clone_size: many
v_call: TRBV6-5
j_call: TRBJ2-5
d_call: -
cdr3_aa: CASSYSKILGNQETQYF
cdr3_nt: TGTGCCAGCAGTTACTCGAAAATCCTGGGGAACCAAGAGACCCAGTACTTC